Presented here are 13 T cell receptor beta chains from one specimen sequenced in a study of blood T cell repertoires in COVID-19. Generated by immunoSEQ multiplex PCR, the TCRdb table keeps only in-frame clones and is missing some. The sample contains about 170,000 clones, approximately 84% of which appear only once. Specimen: peripheral blood. These receptors were collected from a man aged 65-85 years with active or convalescent COVID-19.

The V gene is TRBV7-6, the J gene TRBJ2-5; maybe TRBD1 (6 bases). V gave up 0 bases and J gave up 1 base, with 9 bases separating them. The CDR3 spans 15 residues. Germline assignment: CDR1 SGHVS and CDR2 FNYEAQ. The CDR3 DNA reads TGTGCCAGCAGCTTAGCTGGCAGGGGCCAAGAGACCCAGTACTTC. Its translation: CASSLAGRGQETQYF.

The chain couples TRBV7-9 to TRBJ1-2; weak D call: TRBD1 (6 bases). In germline, CDR1 is SEHNR, CDR2 FQNEAQ (reference sequence). V was clipped by 6 bases and J by 8 bases, with 19 bases between them. This CDR3 spans 14 amino acids. This CDR3 reads CASRRQDSHGGYTF. CDR3 nucleotide sequence: TGTGCCAGCAGGCGACAGGACAGCCACGGGGGCTACACCTTC. The whole variable domain, filled in from reference TRBV7-9 and TRBJ1-2, reads DTGVSQNPRHKITKRGQNVTFRCDPISEHNRLYWYRQTLGQGPEFLTYFQNEAQLEKSRLLSDRFSAERPKGSFSTLEIQRTEQGDSAMYLCASRRQDSHGGYTFGSGTRLTVV.

The J gene is TRBJ2-7, the V gene TRBV4-3, with 8 positions matching TRBD2. The junction had 8 bases not matched to a gene; V was cut back by 4 bases and J by 3 bases. Germline V gene data show CDR1 as LGHNA and CDR2 as YSLEER. The CDR3 totals 15 residues. DNA for the CDR3: TGCGCCAGCAGCCGTGACGGGGGGGTTATCTACGAGCAGTACTTC. Protein product: CASSRDGGVIYEQYF.

The genes are TRBV7-2 and TRBJ2-5; D might be TRBD2 (7 bases). There are 14 residues in the CDR3. Germline V gene sequence: CDR1 SGHTA, CDR2 FQGNSA. V lost 7 bases, J lost 4 bases, and 16 bases lay in between. The CDR3 bases are TGTGCCAGCACCCCTGGGGGGGCTCGAGAGACCCAGTACTTC. This translates into CASTPGGARETQYF.

The chain links TRBV6-6 to TRBJ1-1; perhaps TRBD1 as D (6 bases). V dropped 6 bases and J dropped 2 bases, with 13 bases sitting between them. Germline-derived CDR1 and CDR2 are MNHNY and SVGAGI (reference sequence). The CDR3 is 14 amino acids. CDR3 in amino acids: CASRAGQFNTEAFF. CDR3 nucleotides: TGTGCCAGCAGAGCTGGACAGTTCAACACTGAAGCTTTCTTT.

This chain links TRBV5-1 with TRBJ2-7; unclear D gene. This CDR3 is built from 13 residues. Germline V lookup: CDR1 SGHRS, CDR2 YFSETQ. V lost 0 bases to trimming and J lost 8 bases, with 12 bases between them. Here the CDR3 reads CASSLGAGEKQYF. In DNA form, the CDR3 reads TGCGCCAGCAGCTTGGGGGCAGGCGAAAAGCAGTACTTC.

The CDR3 region has the DNA TGTGCCAGCAGCGTAGGGACGAGGGCAATGAACACTGAAGCTTTCTTT. Translation gives CASSVGTRAMNTEAFF. V is TRBV7-2 and J is TRBJ1-1, with TRBD1 as a possible D gene (5 bases). Germline-derived CDR1 and CDR2 are SGHTA and FQGNSA. Trimming shortened V by 5 bases and J by 0 bases, and 16 bases separated the two germline ends. The CDR3 contains 16 residues.

There are a few counts of this clone. The chain joins TRBV24-1 to TRBJ2-2; D may be TRBD2 (6 bases). The CDR3 is 16 amino acids. CDR1 and CDR2 from the germline V gene are KGHDR and SFDVKD. V dropped 5 bases and J dropped 10 bases, with 22 bases sitting between them. CDR3 bases: TGTGCCACCAGTGCAGCCCGGGGAGGCCGCCCCGCGGAGCTGTTTTTT. Translation: CATSAARGGRPAELFF.

As concerns this clone: A much larger clone is a single base away; this may be a read error. This chain links TRBV5-1 with TRBJ2-3; 11 bases agree with TRBD2. V lost 3 bases to trimming and J lost 3 bases; unmatched junction nucleotides: 6. CDR3 length equals 16 residues. CDR1 is SGHRS and CDR2 is YFSETQ in the germline V gene. DNA for the CDR3: TGCGCCAGCAGCTCGGGTAGCGGGGGGGGGACAGATACGCAGTATTTT. It is translated as CASSSGSGGGTDTQYF.

This clone was recorded a few times. This chain connects TRBV5-5 to TRBJ2-4, with a tentative D call TRBD1 (6 bases). V lost 4 bases to trimming and J lost 3 bases, with 17 bases between them. Germline V gene sequence: CDR1 SGHKS, CDR2 YYEKEE (reference sequence). This CDR3 is 16 amino acids long. The CDR3 reads CASSLDPGAIKNIQYF. The CDR3 coding sequence is TGTGCCAGCAGCCTTGACCCAGGGGCCATCAAAAACATTCAGTACTTC.

The chain couples TRBV27 to TRBJ2-7; the match to TRBD1 covers 11 bases. Looked up from germline, CDR1 is MNHEY and CDR2 is SMNVEV (reference sequence). This CDR3 region has 15 residues. V shed 8 bases, J shed 2 bases, and the junction held 8 bases outside the gene matches. CDR3: CASGSLGQGAYEQYF. CDR3 nucleotide sequence: TGTGCCAGCGGGAGCTTGGGACAGGGGGCCTACGAGCAGTACTTC.

The chain couples TRBV7-2 to TRBJ2-7; weak D call: TRBD1 (6 bases). The V gene lost 5 bases and the J gene lost 6 bases, with 17 bases spanning the gap. The CDR3 totals 14 residues. Germline V lookup: CDR1 SGHTA, CDR2 FQGNSA. CDR3 residues: CASSRQGGGGEQYF. The CDR3 DNA is TGTGCCAGCAGCCGCCAAGGGGGTGGTGGCGAGCAGTACTTC.

The chain links TRBV2 to TRBJ1-5; no clear D. The CDR3 consists of 18 residues. The V and J ends lost 0 bases and 0 bases respectively, with 15 bases between them. The germline CDR1 and CDR2 sequences are SNHLY and FYNNEI. DNA of the CDR3: TGTGCCAGCAGTGAAGCGACTCTAGCCTTATATAGCAATCAGCCCCAGCATTTT. Translated, it gives CASSEATLALYSNQPQHF.